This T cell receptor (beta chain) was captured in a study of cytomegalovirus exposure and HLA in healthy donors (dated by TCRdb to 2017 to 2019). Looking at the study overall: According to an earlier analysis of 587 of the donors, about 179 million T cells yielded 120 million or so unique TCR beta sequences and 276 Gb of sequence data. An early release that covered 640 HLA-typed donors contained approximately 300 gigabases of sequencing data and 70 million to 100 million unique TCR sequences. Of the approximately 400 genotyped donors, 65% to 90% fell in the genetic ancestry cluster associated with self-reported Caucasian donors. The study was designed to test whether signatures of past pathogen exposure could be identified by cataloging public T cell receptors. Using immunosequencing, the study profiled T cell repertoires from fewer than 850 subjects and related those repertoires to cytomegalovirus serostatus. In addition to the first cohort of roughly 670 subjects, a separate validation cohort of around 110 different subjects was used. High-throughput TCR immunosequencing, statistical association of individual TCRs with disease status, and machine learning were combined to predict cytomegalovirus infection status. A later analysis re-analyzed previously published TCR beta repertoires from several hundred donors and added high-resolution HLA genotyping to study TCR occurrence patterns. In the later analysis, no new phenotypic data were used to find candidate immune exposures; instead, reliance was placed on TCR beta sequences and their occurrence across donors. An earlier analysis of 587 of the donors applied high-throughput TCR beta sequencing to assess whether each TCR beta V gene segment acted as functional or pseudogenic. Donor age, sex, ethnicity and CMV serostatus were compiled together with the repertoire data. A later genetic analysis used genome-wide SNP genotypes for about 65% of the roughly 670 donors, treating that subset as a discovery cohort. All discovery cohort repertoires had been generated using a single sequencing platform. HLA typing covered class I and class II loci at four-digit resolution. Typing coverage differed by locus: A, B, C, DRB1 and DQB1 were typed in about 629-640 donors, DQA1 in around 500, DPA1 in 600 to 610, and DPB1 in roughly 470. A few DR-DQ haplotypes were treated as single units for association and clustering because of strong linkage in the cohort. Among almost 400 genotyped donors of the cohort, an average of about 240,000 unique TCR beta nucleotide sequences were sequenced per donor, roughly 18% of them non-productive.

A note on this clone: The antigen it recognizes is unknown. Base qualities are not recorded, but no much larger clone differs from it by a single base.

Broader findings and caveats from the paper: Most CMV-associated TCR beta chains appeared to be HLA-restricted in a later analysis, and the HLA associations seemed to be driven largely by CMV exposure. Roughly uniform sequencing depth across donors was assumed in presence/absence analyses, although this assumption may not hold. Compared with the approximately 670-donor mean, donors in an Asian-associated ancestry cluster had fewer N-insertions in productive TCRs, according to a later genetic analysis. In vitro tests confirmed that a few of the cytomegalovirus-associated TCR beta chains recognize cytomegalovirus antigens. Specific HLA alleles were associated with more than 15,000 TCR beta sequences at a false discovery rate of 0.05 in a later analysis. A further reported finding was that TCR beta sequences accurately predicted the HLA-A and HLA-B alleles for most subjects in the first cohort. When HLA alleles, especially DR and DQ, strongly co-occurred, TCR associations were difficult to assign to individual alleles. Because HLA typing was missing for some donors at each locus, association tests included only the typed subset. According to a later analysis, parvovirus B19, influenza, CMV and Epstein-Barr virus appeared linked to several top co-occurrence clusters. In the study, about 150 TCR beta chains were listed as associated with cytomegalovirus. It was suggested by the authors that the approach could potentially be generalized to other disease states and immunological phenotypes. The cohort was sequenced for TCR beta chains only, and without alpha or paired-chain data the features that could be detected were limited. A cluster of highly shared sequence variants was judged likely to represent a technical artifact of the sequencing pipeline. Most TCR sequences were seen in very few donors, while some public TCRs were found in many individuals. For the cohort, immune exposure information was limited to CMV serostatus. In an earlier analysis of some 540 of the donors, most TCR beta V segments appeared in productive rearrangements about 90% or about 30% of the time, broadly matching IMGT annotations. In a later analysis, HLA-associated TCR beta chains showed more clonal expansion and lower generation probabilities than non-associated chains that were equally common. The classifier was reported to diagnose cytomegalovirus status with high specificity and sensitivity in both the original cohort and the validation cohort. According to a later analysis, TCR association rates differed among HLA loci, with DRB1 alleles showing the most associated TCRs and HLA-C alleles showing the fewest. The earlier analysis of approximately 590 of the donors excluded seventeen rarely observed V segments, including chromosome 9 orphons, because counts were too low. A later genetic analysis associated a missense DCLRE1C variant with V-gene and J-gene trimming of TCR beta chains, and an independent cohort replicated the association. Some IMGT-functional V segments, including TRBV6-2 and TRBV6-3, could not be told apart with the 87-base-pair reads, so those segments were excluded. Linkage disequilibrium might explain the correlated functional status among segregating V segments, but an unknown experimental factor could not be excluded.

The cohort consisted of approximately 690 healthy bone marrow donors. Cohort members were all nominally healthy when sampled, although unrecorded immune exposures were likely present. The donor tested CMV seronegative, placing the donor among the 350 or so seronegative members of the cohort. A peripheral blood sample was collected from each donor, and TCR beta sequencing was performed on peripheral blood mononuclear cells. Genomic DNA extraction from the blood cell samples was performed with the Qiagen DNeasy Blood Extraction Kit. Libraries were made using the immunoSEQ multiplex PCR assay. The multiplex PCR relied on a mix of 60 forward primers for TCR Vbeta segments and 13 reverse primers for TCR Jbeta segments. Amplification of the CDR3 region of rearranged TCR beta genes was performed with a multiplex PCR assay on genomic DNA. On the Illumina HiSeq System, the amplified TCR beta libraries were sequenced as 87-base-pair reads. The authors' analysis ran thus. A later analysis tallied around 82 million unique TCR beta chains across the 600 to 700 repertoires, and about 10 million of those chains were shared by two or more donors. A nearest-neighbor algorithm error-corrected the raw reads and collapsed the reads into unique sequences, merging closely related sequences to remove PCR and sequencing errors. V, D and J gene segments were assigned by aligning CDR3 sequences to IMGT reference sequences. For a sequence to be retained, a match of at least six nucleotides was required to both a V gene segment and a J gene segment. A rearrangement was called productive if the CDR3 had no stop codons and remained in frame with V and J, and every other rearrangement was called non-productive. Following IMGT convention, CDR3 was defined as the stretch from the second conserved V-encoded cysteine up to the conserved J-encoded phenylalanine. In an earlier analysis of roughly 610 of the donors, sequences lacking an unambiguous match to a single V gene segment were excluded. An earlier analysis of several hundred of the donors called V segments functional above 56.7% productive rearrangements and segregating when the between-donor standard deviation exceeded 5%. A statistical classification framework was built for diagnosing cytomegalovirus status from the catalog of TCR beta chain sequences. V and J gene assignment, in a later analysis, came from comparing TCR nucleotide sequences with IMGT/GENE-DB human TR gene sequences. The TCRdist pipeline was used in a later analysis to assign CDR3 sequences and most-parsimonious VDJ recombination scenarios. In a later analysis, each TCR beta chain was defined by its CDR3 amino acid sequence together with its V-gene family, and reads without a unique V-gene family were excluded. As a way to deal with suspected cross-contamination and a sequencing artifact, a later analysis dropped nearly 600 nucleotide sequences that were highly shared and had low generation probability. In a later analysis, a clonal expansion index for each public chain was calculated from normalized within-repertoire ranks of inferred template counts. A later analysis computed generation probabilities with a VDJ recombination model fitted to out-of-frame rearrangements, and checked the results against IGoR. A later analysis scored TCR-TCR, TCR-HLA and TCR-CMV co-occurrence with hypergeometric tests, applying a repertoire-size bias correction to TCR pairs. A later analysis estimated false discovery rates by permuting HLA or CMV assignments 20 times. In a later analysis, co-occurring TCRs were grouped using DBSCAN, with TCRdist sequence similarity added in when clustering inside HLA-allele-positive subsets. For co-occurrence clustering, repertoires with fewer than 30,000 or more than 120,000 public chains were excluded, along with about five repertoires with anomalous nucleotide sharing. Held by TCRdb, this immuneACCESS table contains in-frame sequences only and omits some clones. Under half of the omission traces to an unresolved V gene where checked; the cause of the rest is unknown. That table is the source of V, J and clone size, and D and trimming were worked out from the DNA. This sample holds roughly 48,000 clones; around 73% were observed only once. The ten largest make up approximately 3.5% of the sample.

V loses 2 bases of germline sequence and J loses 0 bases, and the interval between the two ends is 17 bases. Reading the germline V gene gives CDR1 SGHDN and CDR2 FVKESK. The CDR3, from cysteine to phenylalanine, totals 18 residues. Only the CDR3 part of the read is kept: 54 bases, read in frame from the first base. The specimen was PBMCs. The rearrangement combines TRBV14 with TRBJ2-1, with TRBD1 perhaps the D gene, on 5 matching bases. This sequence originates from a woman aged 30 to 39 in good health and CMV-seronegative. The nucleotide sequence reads TGTGCCAGCAGCCAAAGGGTTGGGGCACCGAGCTCCTACAATGAGCAGTTCTTC. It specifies CASSQRVGAPSSYNEQFF.